The clone carrying this TCR beta chain occurred many times. Its antigen is undetermined. These data originate in a study of HIV-infected patients and healthy controls. About 500 ng RNA was reverse transcribed with alpha and beta constant-region primers. Alpha and beta chain libraries were made separately by chain-specific third strand synthesis with multiplexing indices. TCRdb recomputed calls from the 5' RACE reads with MiXCR, one row per CDR3 protein. The sample includes 15,000 to 20,000 distinct CDR3 sequences, around 5.5% of them seen just once. Whole blood was used without fractionation, so all unsorted peripheral T cells were included. RNA came from roughly 2.3 ml of peripheral blood. Study-level findings and limits: HIV-infected patients shared fewer CDR3 sequences between individuals than healthy controls. HIV+ repertoires were severely depleted of MAIT alpha-chain CDR3s, unlike healthy controls. Donor HLA types were not determined in the study.

The CDR3 is 15 residues long. CDR1 SGHTA and CDR2 FQGNSA come from the germline V gene. Between the trimmed V and J ends, which lost 3 bases and 4 bases, there was a span of 13 bases. The chain recombines TRBV7-2 with TRBJ2-1; a weak D match, TRBD2 (7 bases). The sequence came from an adult in good health. Sequenced material: blood. CDR3 in amino acids: CASSFRGGAYNEQFF. In DNA, the CDR3 is TGTGCCAGCAGCTTTCGAGGGGGGGCTTACAATGAGCAGTTCTTC. The variable domain in full, with the rest retrieved from reference TRBV7-2 and TRBJ2-1, is GAGVSQSPSNKVTEKGKDVELRCDPISGHTALYWYRQSLGQGLEFLIYFQGNSAPDKSGLPSDRFSAERTGGSVSTLTIQRTQQEDSAVYLCASSFRGGAYNEQFFGPGTRLTVL.